The 14 T cell receptor beta chains in this list originate from one sample, sequenced in a study of T cell responses to AZD1222 COVID-19 vaccine. TCRdb keeps only in-frame clones here, not all; method: immunoSEQ multiplex PCR. The sample consists of about 82,000 clones, more than 85% of them appearing once. Material: peripheral blood, obtained on day 0 of AZD1222 vaccination. The receptors come from an adult in good health.

This chain joins TRBV28 and TRBJ1-1, with 8 bases that match TRBD1. J gave up 1 base and V 5 bases, and 6 bases lay outside the gene matches. This CDR3 region has 15 residues. Germline loops: CDR1 MDHEN, CDR2 SYDVKM. The CDR3 reads CASSPPGTGNTEAFF. In DNA form, the CDR3 reads TGTGCCAGCAGTCCACCCGGGACAGGGAACACTGAAGCTTTCTTT.

V is TRBV19 and J is TRBJ1-1; the D gene is possibly TRBD1 (5 bases). This CDR3 spans 12 amino acids. The germline gives CDR1 LNHDA, CDR2 SQIVND (reference sequence). V was shortened by 5 bases and J by 11 bases, with 15 bases between the two germline ends. The CDR3 coding sequence is TGTGCCAGTAGTCCCCCCGGGGGGGTGGCTTTCTTT. It yields the protein CASSPPGGVAFF. Full variable domain (missing parts from reference TRBV19 and TRBJ1-1): DGGITQSPKYLFRKEGQNVTLSCEQNLNHDAMYWYRQDPGQGLRLIYYSQIVNDFQKGDIAEGYSVSREKKESFPLTVTSAQKNPTAFYLCASSPPGGVAFFGQGTRLTVV.

CDR3 sequence reads: CASSSTAGSGYTF. In DNA, the CDR3 is TGTGCCAGCAGCTCGACCGCAGGGAGTGGCTACACCTTC. The chain recombines TRBV9 with TRBJ1-2; weak D call: TRBD1 (5 bases). V was clipped by 4 bases and J by 7 bases, with 14 bases between them. The CDR3 runs 13 residues. CDR1 and CDR2 from the germline V gene are SGDLS and YYNGEE.

The genes are TRBV10-3 and TRBJ1-2; D might be TRBD1 (6 bases). The CDR3 runs to 14 residues. The V end lost 6 bases, the J end lost 2 bases, and 13 bases lay between the germline ends. CDR1 and CDR2 from the germline V gene are ENHRY and SYGVKD. The CDR3, as DNA: TGTGCCATCAGCCCCGGGACACCAAACTATGGCTACACCTTC. This codes for CAISPGTPNYGYTF.

CDR3 in DNA: TGCAGCGAGACGACTAGGGTCAGGGAGACCCAGTACTTC. Protein sequence: CSETTRVRETQYF. The V gene is TRBV29-1, the J gene TRBJ2-5; tentative D call: TRBD2 (6 bases). The CDR3 consists of 13 residues. V was shortened by 7 bases and J by 5 bases, with 17 bases between the two germline ends. The V gene's germline CDR1 is SQVTM and CDR2 ANQGSEA.

The gene calls are TRBV6-1 and TRBJ1-1, with a possible D match to TRBD1 (6 bases). V lost 3 bases, J lost 6 bases, and 11 bases lay in between. Per the germline V gene, CDR1 is MNHNS and CDR2 is SASEGT. This CDR3 comprises 13 residues. This CDR3 reads CASSDRYRAEAFF. The CDR3 region has the DNA TGTGCCAGCAGTGACAGATACAGGGCTGAAGCTTTCTTT.

The chain uses TRBV2 and TRBJ1-3; tentatively, D is TRBD1 (6 bases). The CDR3 totals 16 residues. In germline, CDR1 is SNHLY, CDR2 FYNNEI. The germline V and J ends were trimmed by 4 bases and 0 bases, with 13 bases remaining between them. The CDR3: CASSVGQPSSGNTIYF. Here the CDR3 DNA reads TGTGCCAGCAGTGTAGGACAGCCTTCCTCTGGAAACACCATATATTTT.

The chain employs TRBV25-1 and TRBJ1-1; 7 positions agree with TRBD1. Trimming took 1 base from V and 4 from J; bases not matched to a gene: 3. Germline CDR1 and CDR2: MGHDK and SYGVNS. The CDR3 totals 14 residues. The CDR3 protein is CASSEWYRGTEAFF. The CDR3 DNA reads TGTGCCAGCAGTGAATGGTACAGGGGCACTGAAGCTTTCTTT.

V usage is TRBV19 and J usage is TRBJ1-1; the match to TRBD1 covers 8 bases. J was trimmed by 0 bases and V by 3 bases; bases with no gene match: 9. The CDR3 loop spans 17 amino acids. The germline V gene has CDR1 LNHDA and CDR2 SQIVND (reference sequence). The CDR3 DNA is TGTGCCAGTAGTATGAGACAGGGGAAAAAGATGAACACTGAAGCTTTCTTT. Translation gives CASSMRQGKKMNTEAFF.

The genes are TRBV2 and TRBJ2-1; D gene uncertain. The germline V and J ends were trimmed by 9 bases and 2 bases, with 11 bases remaining between them. Germline assignment: CDR1 SNHLY and CDR2 FYNNEI. The CDR3 runs to 13 residues. The CDR3 nucleotides read TGTGCCAGGACGTCCTACCCCTACAATGAGCAGTTCTTC. Its protein is CARTSYPYNEQFF.

The chain employs TRBV27 and TRBJ1-3; D is perhaps TRBD1 (6 bases). The CDR3 extends over 14 amino acids. Between the trimmed V and J ends, which lost 6 bases and 1 base, there was a span of 10 bases. Looked up from germline, CDR1 is MNHEY and CDR2 is SMNVEV (reference sequence). The CDR3 loop is CASSPGQSGNTIYF. The CDR3, as DNA: TGTGCCAGCAGCCCTGGACAGTCTGGAAACACCATATATTTT.

This clone is a singleton in its sample. The genes are TRBV27 and TRBJ2-7; TRBD1 agrees at 9 bases. V gave up 4 bases and J gave up 4 bases; unmatched junction bases: 8. Germline V gene sequence: CDR1 MNHEY, CDR2 SMNVEV (reference sequence). CDR3 length: 15 amino acids. The CDR3 here is CASSSLDRGPYEQYF. DNA of the CDR3: TGTGCCAGCAGTTCTCTGGACAGGGGTCCGTACGAGCAGTACTTC.

The rearrangement uses TRBV25-1 and TRBJ1-6, with 7 positions matching TRBD1. Germline CDR1 and CDR2: MGHDK and SYGVNS. The CDR3 is 15 amino acids. V lost 1 base and J lost 11; bases outside the gene matches: 8. The CDR3 sequence is CASSESRQGGTPLHF. CDR3 bases: TGTGCCAGCAGTGAATCGCGGCAGGGGGGTACACCCCTCCACTTT.

This clone was recorded only once. J is TRBJ2-3 and V is TRBV10-3, with D perhaps matching TRBD1 (5 bases). Germline loops: CDR1 ENHRY, CDR2 SYGVKD. The germline V and J ends were trimmed by 10 bases and 1 base, with 18 bases remaining between them. CDR3 length: 15 residues. The CDR3 coding sequence is TGTGCCACCATAGCATCCAGGGCCGGCACAGATACGCAGTATTTT. This codes for CATIASRAGTDTQYF.